This TCR beta chain was identified in a study of blood T cell repertoires in COVID-19 (dated by TCRdb to about 2020). Regarding the complete study: Collaborator samples came from the United States, Italy and Spain and covered acute and convalescent phases of COVID-19. The prospective study material was composed of cDNA or gDNA derived from T cells, B-cell-depleted T cells, or PBMCs. Subjects who had been exposed to COVID-19, were actively infected with it, or had recovered from it provided the deeply sampled blood TCRbeta repertoires that made up the dataset. The repertoires were released in a freely available public database meant as a resource for research on the immune response to SARS-CoV-2. Samples were obtained from the ongoing ImmuneRACE study (first 160 participants) and from 950 to 1,500 subjects provided by 6 global collaborators. Sample metadata almost always included a de-identified subject ID, COVID-19 status, age in years and sex. Where available, HLA class I and class II types were obtained from metadata supplied by the sample provider rather than from assay-based typing. Points the paper makes about the study in general: How much clinical and demographic metadata was included differed by source and by participant, and the metadata was provided uncurated.

According to the germline V gene, CDR1 reads SGHVS and CDR2 reads FQNEAQ. Including cysteine and phenylalanine, the CDR3 has 17 amino acids. Only the CDR3 DNA is retained, 51 bases long and in frame from the first base. The junction shows trimming of 1 base on V and 8 bases on J, and the gene matches do not reach 13 bases of it. In the prospective study, participants were about 18 to 95 years old, resided in about 25 geographic areas of the United States, and were enrolled through a virtual design. In the prospective study, cohorts were assigned on the basis of participant-reported clinical history obtained from a screening survey and a study questionnaire. In the prospective study, mobile phlebotomists collected whole blood, serum and a nasopharyngeal or oropharyngeal swab from each participant. Additional blood draws and questionnaires over an approximately 2-month period could optionally be provided by prospective study participants. Prospective study blood samples were shipped either frozen or at room temperature before DNA extraction.

TCRbeta CDR3 regions were amplified from genomic DNA by means of the immunoSEQ Assay, a bias-controlled multiplex PCR. The paper's data handling went like this. Nucleated cell counts per sample were estimated from amplification of reference gene primers within the assay. Sequence reads were collapsed and filtered to measure the absolute abundance of every unique TCRbeta CDR3 rearrangement. For each sample, productive Simpson clonality was calculated by taking the square root of Simpson's diversity index across productive rearrangements. TCRdb holds this immuneACCESS table with in-frame rearrangements only. Some clones are missing; in checked studies, unresolved V genes explain under half, and the rest has no known cause. The DNA was the basis for D and trimming; V, J and clone size are from that table. This sample gives some 260,000 clones in total; approximately 90% of them show up just once. Of the sample, about 6.9% falls within the top ten clones.

Regarding this clone: Its antigen remains undetermined. Base qualities were left out, and no much larger clone turns up one base away.

The TCR originated in a woman aged 25 to 45 with acute COVID-19. The source material was PBMCs or T cells enriched from blood (not recorded which). The sequence is built from TRBV7-8 and TRBJ1-4; TRBD1 matches 7 bases in the middle. CDR3 loop: CASSLGGEGGVEEKLFF. The DNA sequence is TGTGCCAGCAGCTTAGGAGGGGAAGGGGGCGTAGAGGAAAAACTGTTTTTT.